This T cell receptor beta chain was captured in a study of CD4+ T cells in melanoma. TCRdb keeps only in-frame clones here, not all; method: immunoSEQ multiplex PCR. The sample consists of around 50,000 clones, roughly 87% of them appearing once. Sequencing was carried out using peripheral blood. The TCR was taken from a human donor with melanoma.

CDR3 DNA: TGTGCCAGCAGTCGACGGACAGGCTTGGGGCGCAATCAGCCCCAGCATTTT. It translates to CASSRRTGLGRNQPQHF. The V and J genes are TRBV27 and TRBJ1-5; 7 bases line up with TRBD1. This CDR3 is 17 amino acids long. Germline lookup yields CDR1 MNHEY and CDR2 SMNVEV (reference sequence). The V and J ends lost 5 bases and 2 bases, in that order; junction bases with no gene match: 12.